Listed below are T cell receptor beta chains from one sample, sequenced in a study of beta chain features in type 1 diabetes. Profiling relied on immunoSEQ multiplex PCR, and the TCRdb table lists in-frame clones only, not all of them. The table includes some 120,000 clones, 15% to 20% detected once. Sequencing used central memory CD4+ T cells from blood. Receptors were obtained from a man aged 18 to 30 with type 1 diabetes. The CDR3 runs from the conserved cysteine through the conserved F or W. Each record gives: J gene, V gene, clone size, D gene, CDR3 DNA, CDR3 protein. D genes are given only for firm matches. Where a row states a size, it is once, few, many or the class of an expanded clone; other rows omit it.

>TRBJ2-1|TRBV29-1|.|.
TGCAGCGTTGGGGGACGATCTACCTACAATGAGCAGTTCTTC
CSVGGRSTYNEQFF
>TRBJ2-3|TRBV6-5|.|.
TGTGCCAGCAGTTACGGGGTGCACACAGATACGCAGTATTTT
CASSYGVHTDTQYF
>TRBJ1-1|TRBV23-1|.|.
TGCGCCAGCAGTCAATCCCGGGCCCCGGAAACTGAAGCTTTCTTT
CASSQSRAPETEAFF
>TRBJ2-1|TRBV19|few|TRBD2
TGTGCCAGTACTTCCCTAGCGGGAGACTACAATGAGCAGTTCTTC
CASTSLAGDYNEQFF
>TRBJ1-1|TRBV7-2|.|.
TGTGCCAGCAGCTTCACCTACACTGAAGCTTTCTTT
CASSFTYTEAFF
>TRBJ1-4|TRBV30|.|TRBD1
TGTGCCTGGGGACAGGGGGAAGAAAAACTGTTTTTT
CAWGQGEEKLFF
>TRBJ2-3|TRBV30|.|TRBD1
TGTGCCTGGAGTGTTCGACAGGGTTACACAGATACGCAGTATTTT
CAWSVRQGYTDTQYF
>TRBJ2-4|TRBV5-6|.|.
TGTGCCAGCAGCTTGGCGGGCCGTTTAGCCAAAAACATTCAGTACTTC
CASSLAGRLAKNIQYF
>TRBJ1-5|TRBV30|few|TRBD1
TGTGCCTGGACCACAGGGGGGGATAGCAATCAGCCCCAGCATTTT
CAWTTGGDSNQPQHF
>TRBJ1-5|TRBV30|.|.
TGTGCCTGGAGTGTCGGTTTTAGTTTTCGTCAGCCCCAGCATTTT
CAWSVGFSFRQPQHF
>TRBJ2-1|TRBV30|.|.
TGTGCCTGGACTGGCCAAGGGGCATACAATGAGCAGTTCTTC
CAWTGQGAYNEQFF
>TRBJ2-3|TRBV30|few|.
TGTGCCTGGAGTGTAGGGTATTTGGAGGCAGATACGCAGTATTTT
CAWSVGYLEADTQYF
>TRBJ2-5|TRBV9|few|TRBD1
TGTGCCAGCAGCCCCGGACAGGGGGTTGAGACCCAGTACTTC
CASSPGQGVETQYF
>TRBJ2-2|TRBV18|.|TRBD1
TGTGCCAGCTCACCGGACAGGACCGGGGAGCTGTTTTTT
CASSPDRTGELFF
>TRBJ2-1|TRBV7-6|.|.
TGTGCCAGCAGCTTAGCGCTGGACAATGAGCAGTTCTTC
CASSLALDNEQFF
>TRBJ1-6|TRBV30|.|.
TGTGCCTGGAGCCGGACAGTCGATTCACCCCTCCACTTT
CAWSRTVDSPLHF
>TRBJ1-5|TRBV2|.|.
TGTGCCAGCAGTGAAAGGGCGGAAGATCAGCCCCAGCATTTT
CASSERAEDQPQHF
>TRBJ1-2|TRBV28|few|.
TGTGCCAGCAGTTTAGTAGGACACACCGTTAGCTACACCTTC
CASSLVGHTVSYTF
>TRBJ2-3|TRBV6-6|many|.
TGTGCCAGCAGTTACTCGAAGATCCTTTTCACAGATACGCAGTATTTT
CASSYSKILFTDTQYF
>TRBJ1-6|TRBV7-8|few|.
TGTGCCAGCAGCTTAGACAGCCCATATAATTCACCCCTCCACTTT
CASSLDSPYNSPLHF
>TRBJ2-3|TRBV29-1|few|.
TGCAGCGTTGGATCCGCGGCAGATACGCAGTATTTT
CSVGSAADTQYF
>TRBJ1-6|TRBV7-8|.|.
TGTGCCAGCAGATCGCGACAGTCCGGGTCACCCCTCCACTTT
CASRSRQSGSPLHF
>TRBJ1-3|TRBV25-1|.|TRBD1
TGTGCCAGCGCCCGGACAGGGCAGGGTGACACCATATATTTT
CASARTGQGDTIYF
>TRBJ1-1|TRBV10-3|few|.
TGTGCCACGGAGGGGAACACTGAAGCTTTCTTT
CATEGNTEAFF
>TRBJ2-5|TRBV4-3|.|TRBD1
TGCGCCAGCAGCCAAGATTTACAGGGGGCTAAAGAGACCCAGTACTTC
CASSQDLQGAKETQYF
>TRBJ2-3|TRBV4-3|.|.
TGCGCCAGCAGCCAAGGACTAGGCACAGATACGCAGTATTTT
CASSQGLGTDTQYF
>TRBJ2-1|TRBV19|.|.
TGTGCCAGTAGTAGGGCACAGGGTTACAATGAGCAGTTCTTC
CASSRAQGYNEQFF
>TRBJ2-7|TRBV4-1|few|.
TGCGCCAGCAGCCAGGGACTTTCCTACGAGCAGTACTTC
CASSQGLSYEQYF
>TRBJ2-1|TRBV2|many|.
TGTGCCAGCAGTGAAGGGACGGCCAGGGGATATCGGGATGAGCAGTTCTTC
CASSEGTARGYRDEQFF
>TRBJ2-3|TRBV29-1|.|.
TGCAGCGTTAGGGTTCCCGCAGATACGCAGTATTTT
CSVRVPADTQYF
>TRBJ2-3|TRBV5-1|.|TRBD1
TGCGCCAGCAGCCGGCCGACAGGGATAGATACGCAGTATTTT
CASSRPTGIDTQYF
>TRBJ2-7|TRBV2|few|.
TGTGCCAGCAGTGGACGACAGTCCTACGAGCAGTACTTC
CASSGRQSYEQYF
>TRBJ2-2|TRBV19|.|TRBD2
TGTGCCAGTTCCCTCCGTTTAGCGGGATTGAACACCGGGGAGCTGTTTTTT
CASSLRLAGLNTGELFF
>TRBJ2-5|TRBV5-4|many|TRBD2
TGTGCCAGCAGCTTGGCCCTAGCGGGGGGAAAAGAGACCCAGTACTTC
CASSLALAGGKETQYF
>TRBJ1-3|TRBV10-3|.|.
TGTGCCATCAGAGTGGGGACGGACACCATATATTTT
CAIRVGTDTIYF
>TRBJ2-1|TRBV6-5|many|.
TGTGCCAGCAGTTACGTCGGGAGTAGGAATGAGCAGTTCTTC
CASSYVGSRNEQFF
>TRBJ2-5|TRBV7-2|.|TRBD1
TGCGCCAGCAGCCCTAACGGACAGGGGGCAGGAGAGACCCAGTACTTC
CASSPNGQGAGETQYF